These 3 T cell receptor beta chains were all obtained from the same sample, sequenced in a study of cytomegalovirus exposure and HLA in healthy donors. PCR amplification relied on 60 Vbeta primers (plus 13 Jbeta primers). Only in-frame clones appear in the TCRdb table, and some are missing; sequencing was by immunoSEQ multiplex PCR. The data show fewer than 200,000 clones, roughly 70% seen once. The sequencing sample was made of PBMCs. The receptors originated from a woman aged 25 to 39 in good health and CMV-seronegative.

This chain connects TRBV7-9 to TRBJ2-1, with D possibly being TRBD2 (6 bases). The V and J ends lost 4 bases and 9 bases respectively, with 16 bases between them. Germline CDR1 reads SEHNR; CDR2 reads FQNEAQ (reference sequence). This CDR3 contains 14 residues. CDR3 residues: CASSSSGLEGEQFF. The CDR3, as DNA: TGTGCCAGCAGCTCATCCGGTTTGGAGGGTGAGCAGTTCTTC.

This clone was recorded once. The chain couples TRBV4-1 to TRBJ2-5, with D perhaps matching TRBD1 (6 bases). The ends were cut back, 2 bases at V and 5 bases at J, with 15 bases in the middle. This CDR3 is built from 15 residues. The germline V gene has CDR1 MGHRA and CDR2 YSYEKL. The CDR3 region is CASSQLLDSWETQYF. Here the CDR3 DNA reads TGCGCCAGCAGCCAACTCCTGGACAGTTGGGAGACCCAGTACTTC.

The gene calls are TRBV27 and TRBJ2-1, with D perhaps matching TRBD1 (5 bases). This CDR3 comprises 15 residues. The V gene lost 5 bases and the J gene lost 3 bases, with 14 bases spanning the gap. Per germline, CDR1 MNHEY and CDR2 SMNVEV (reference sequence). For the CDR3, the DNA is TGTGCCAGCAGTCAAACAGGACCTCTCTACAATGAGCAGTTCTTC. Protein product: CASSQTGPLYNEQFF.